This T cell receptor (beta chain) derives from a study of identical twins. MiXCR, applied by TCRdb to the 5' RACE reads, yields one record per CDR3 protein. The data contain some 630,000 distinct CDR3 sequences, 7.1% of them singletons. The sample was also reused in another study, on yellow fever vaccine responses in identical twins.

The clonotype originates from a woman aged 18-29 years in good health. Sequencing input: PBMCs.

CDR3 in DNA: TGTGCCAGCTCTCGATATGAGGGCGAGGAGACCCAGTACTTC. Its protein is CASSRYEGEETQYF. The V call is TRBV18, the J call TRBJ2-5; D possibly corresponds to TRBD2 (5 bases). There are 14 residues in the CDR3. CDR1 is KGHSH and CDR2 is LQKENI in the germline V gene. V lost 6 bases to trimming and J lost 5 bases, with 16 bases between them.